This T cell receptor (beta chain) is from a study of control samples from healthy donors and cancer patients. The table came from immunoSEQ multiplex PCR; TCRdb's copy has only in-frame clones and leaves some out. Among about 180,000 clones listed, more than 85% were seen once. This clone was observed once. The CDR3 loop spans 15 amino acids. Germline V gene lookup returns CDR1 LNHDA and CDR2 SQIVND (reference sequence). Trimming removed 3 bases at V and 4 bases at J, with 16 bases between. The sequence derives from a woman in her 40s in good health. V usage is TRBV19 and J usage is TRBJ2-7, with a possible D match to TRBD1 (5 bases). The sequenced sample consisted of blood. The CDR3 DNA reads as TGTGCCAGTAGTATTCAGGCCGGTTCAGGGTACGAGCAGTACTTC. Protein: CASSIQAGSGYEQYF. The variable domain in full, with the rest retrieved from reference TRBV19 and TRBJ2-7, is DGGITQSPKYLFRKEGQNVTLSCEQNLNHDAMYWYRQDPGQGLRLIYYSQIVNDFQKGDIAEGYSVSREKKESFPLTVTSAQKNPTAFYLCASSIQAGSGYEQYFGPGTRLTVT.